These 25 T cell receptor beta chains originate from one sample sequenced in a study of cytomegalovirus exposure and HLA in healthy donors. Primers: 60 Vbeta forward and 13 Jbeta reverse. Assay used: immunoSEQ multiplex PCR; TCRdb lists only in-frame clones, some missing. The table includes over 20,000 clones, about two thirds detected once. Sequenced: PBMCs. These receptor sequences come from a woman aged 50 to 60 in good health and CMV-seronegative.

The chain joins TRBV28 to TRBJ1-2, with 11 bases matching TRBD1. The germline V gene has CDR1 MDHEN and CDR2 SYDVKM. Losses at the gene ends were 5 bases for V and 4 bases for J; bases not matched to a gene: 6. CDR3 size: 15 residues. The CDR3 region has the DNA TGTGCCAGCAGTCCCGGGACAGGGGGATCCTATGGCTACACCTTC. Its protein is CASSPGTGGSYGYTF.

This clone showed up just a few times. J is TRBJ2-2 and V is TRBV2, with 11 bases identical to TRBD1. Germline V gene sequence: CDR1 SNHLY, CDR2 FYNNEI. V gave up 6 bases and J gave up 7 bases; unmatched junction bases: 7. This CDR3 region has 15 residues. The CDR3 is CASRVGQGANGELFF. For the CDR3, the DNA is TGTGCCAGCAGGGTAGGACAGGGGGCAAACGGGGAGCTGTTTTTT.

The chain recombines TRBV29-1 with TRBJ2-7; TRBD2 might be the D (6 bases). Per the germline V gene, CDR1 is SQVTM and CDR2 is ANQGSEA. The V end was cut by 0 bases, the J end by 12 bases, with 12 bases between. This CDR3 contains 11 residues. The CDR3 region has the DNA TGCAGCGTTGAAGATCCGGGGGAGGCGTACTTC. Protein: CSVEDPGEAYF.

This rearrangement joins TRBV28 to TRBJ1-5; perhaps TRBD1 as D (5 bases). The CDR3 loop spans 15 amino acids. Trimming took off 8 bases at V and 1 base at J, with 15 bases between the two ends. CDR1 and CDR2 (germline): MDHEN, SYDVKM. CDR3 sequence reads: CASRKQASSNQPQHF. The CDR3 bases are TGTGCCAGCCGGAAACAGGCATCGAGCAATCAGCCCCAGCATTTT. Full variable domain (rest looked up from reference TRBV28 and TRBJ1-5): DVKVTQSSRYLVKRTGEKVFLECVQDMDHENMFWYRQDPGLGLRLIYFSYDVKMKEKGDIPEGYSVSREKKERFSLILESASTNQTSMYLCASRKQASSNQPQHFGDGTRLSIL.

V and J are TRBV6-6 and TRBJ1-2, with TRBD1 matching 8 bases. The CDR3 runs 15 residues. Trimming took 2 bases from V and 3 from J; bases not matched to a gene: 5. In germline, CDR1 is MNHNY, CDR2 SVGAGI (reference sequence). DNA of the CDR3: TGTGCCAGCAGTTACGGACAGGGTGGGGACTATGGCTACACCTTC. It specifies CASSYGQGGDYGYTF.

This clone was recorded once. The chain employs TRBV2 and TRBJ1-5; 12 positions match TRBD1. From germline, CDR1 is SNHLY and CDR2 FYNNEI. This CDR3 spans 16 amino acids. The V gene end was trimmed by 4 bases and the J gene end by 3 bases; junction bases not matched to a gene: 4. Here the CDR3 DNA reads TGTGCCAGCAGTGGGGGGGGACAGGGGGCCAATCAGCCCCAGCATTTT. Translation: CASSGGGQGANQPQHF.

The chain has TRBV5-1 and TRBJ1-1; D uncertain. Germline V CDR1 and CDR2: SGHRS, YFSETQ. V lost 2 bases, J lost 1 base, and 6 bases lay in between. This CDR3 spans 13 amino acids. CDR3 residues: CASSLSENTEAFF. The DNA for the CDR3 is TGCGCCAGCAGCTTATCAGAGAACACTGAAGCTTTCTTT.

Points on this clone: The junction differs from germline at one of its ends, possibly a read error. V is TRBV5-4 and J is TRBJ1-2; a possible D gene is TRBD1 (5 bases). Germline V gene sequence: CDR1 SGHNT, CDR2 YYREEE (reference sequence). The CDR3 has 12 amino acids. CDR3 in amino acids: CASSLVGEGYAF. In DNA form, the CDR3 reads TGTGCCAGCAGCTTGGTAGGGGAAGGCTACGCCTTC. Variable domain in full (rest from reference TRBV5-4 and TRBJ1-2): ETGVTQSPTHLIKTRGQQVTLRCSSQSGHNTVSWYQQALGQGPQFIFQYYREEENGRGNFPPRFSGLQFPNYSSELNVNALELDDSALYLCASSLVGEGYAFGSGTRLTVV.

This chain uses TRBV6-5 with TRBJ1-6, with a tentative D call TRBD1 (6 bases). The CDR3 runs 14 residues. V shed 7 bases and J shed 5 bases, with 12 bases lying between them. The germline CDR1 and CDR2 sequences are MNHEY and SVGAGI. The CDR3 DNA sequence: TGTGCCAGCATGGCCCAGGGGAATAATTCACCCCTCCACTTT. It specifies CASMAQGNNSPLHF.

This chain links TRBV7-6 with TRBJ2-1; tentative D call: TRBD1 (6 bases). V shed 1 base and J shed 3 bases, with 16 bases lying between them. Germline V gives CDR1 SGHVS, CDR2 FNYEAQ. The CDR3 loop spans 17 amino acids. The CDR3 loop is CASSLGGPGNFYNEQFF. The CDR3 bases are TGTGCCAGCAGCTTAGGGGGGCCTGGGAACTTCTACAATGAGCAGTTCTTC.

The V and J genes are TRBV5-1 and TRBJ2-2, with D possibly TRBD1 on 5 matching bases. The V end was cut by 5 bases, the J end by 7 bases, with 12 bases between. CDR1 and CDR2 (germline): SGHRS, YFSETQ. The CDR3 sequence is 13 residues long. The CDR3 here is CASSGQGVGELFF. CDR3 nucleotide sequence: TGCGCCAGCAGTGGGCAGGGCGTCGGGGAGCTGTTTTTT.

The rearrangement links TRBV7-2 to TRBJ1-5; D is unclear. CDR3 size: 14 residues. The germline V gene encodes CDR1 SGHTA and CDR2 FQGNSA. V was cut by 4 bases and J by 4 bases, with 11 bases left in between. The CDR3 sequence: CASSSRAGNQPQHF. The CDR3 bases are TGTGCCAGCAGCTCGAGGGCAGGAAATCAGCCCCAGCATTTT.

This chain joins TRBV4-1 and TRBJ2-5, with 7 bases fitting TRBD2. After removal of 3 bases from V and 3 bases from J, the junction contained 16 bases not matched to a gene. CDR1 MGHRA and CDR2 YSYEKL come from the germline V gene. This CDR3 spans 18 amino acids. CDR3 in DNA: TGCGCCAGCAGCCAGCAGACCCGGCTGGGCGGGGGAAAAGAGACCCAGTACTTC. Translation: CASSQQTRLGGGKETQYF.

This sequence joins TRBV5-1 and TRBJ2-2, with 9 nucleotides matching TRBD2. The CDR3 loop spans 15 amino acids. Germline V lookup: CDR1 SGHRS, CDR2 YFSETQ. V dropped 6 bases and J dropped 3; count of bases not matched to a gene: 6. CDR3 bases: TGCGCCAGCACTATTCGCGGGGGGGACACCGGGGAGCTGTTTTTT. Amino acid sequence: CASTIRGGDTGELFF. Full variable domain (outside the CDR3, taken from reference TRBV5-1 and TRBJ2-2): KAGVTQTPRYLIKTRGQQVTLSCSPISGHRSVSWYQQTPGQGLQFLFEYFSETQRNKGNFPGRFSGRQFSNSRSEMNVSTLELGDSALYLCASTIRGGDTGELFFGEGSRLTVL.

This chain joins TRBV29-1 and TRBJ2-1; 10 bases agree with TRBD2. The CDR3 consists of 12 residues. The germline CDR1 and CDR2 sequences are SQVTM and ANQGSEA. Trimming at V came to 4 bases and at J to 9 bases, leaving 3 bases not matched to a gene. CDR3 sequence (DNA): TGCAGCGTTGCTAGCGGGAGCGGTGAGCAGTTCTTC. It is translated as CSVASGSGEQFF.

This chain connects TRBV5-6 to TRBJ2-3; 7 bases line up with TRBD2. CDR1 and CDR2 (germline): SGHDT, YYEEEE. This CDR3 has 12 amino acids. J lost 8 bases, V lost 2 bases, and 2 bases had no gene match. The CDR3 reads CASSLSGGTQYF. The CDR3 nucleotides read TGTGCCAGCAGCTTATCGGGAGGTACGCAGTATTTT.

This rearrangement joins TRBV6-5 to TRBJ1-1; D perhaps matches TRBD1 (5 bases). The CDR3 is 12 residues long. Between the trimmed V and J ends, which lost 8 bases and 1 base, there was a span of 8 bases. The germline V gene encodes CDR1 MNHEY and CDR2 SVGAGI. The CDR3 bases are TGTGCCAGCCATAGGGGGAACACTGAAGCTTTCTTT. It codes for CASHRGNTEAFF.

Only a few counts were recorded for this clone. For the CDR3, the DNA is TGTGCCACCAGGACTAGCGGGAGCCATACGCAGTATTTT. Its protein is CATRTSGSHTQYF. This chain connects TRBV19 to TRBJ2-3; the match to TRBD2 covers 13 bases. The V gene's germline CDR1 is LNHDA and CDR2 SQIVND (reference sequence). V dropped 10 bases and J dropped 7; count of bases not matched to a gene: 5. The CDR3 sequence is 13 residues long.

The V call is TRBV5-1, the J call TRBJ2-7; 9 positions agree with TRBD1. Trimming removed 5 bases from V and 5 bases from J; junction bases left unmatched: 8. Germline CDR1 is SGHRS and CDR2 is YFSETQ. CDR3 length equals 14 residues. CDR3 protein: CASSPGQGIHEQYF. The CDR3, as DNA: TGCGCCAGCAGTCCCGGACAGGGGATCCACGAGCAGTACTTC.

As DNA, the CDR3 is TGTGCCAGCAGCCCCGGGGGGAAAAGGCCCCAGCATTTT. Its protein product is CASSPGGKRPQHF. The chain employs TRBV6-5 and TRBJ1-5; tentative D call: TRBD1 (5 bases). The germline CDR1 and CDR2 sequences are MNHEY and SVGAGI. Trimming pared 6 bases from V and 9 bases from J, leaving 15 bases between. The CDR3 loop spans 13 amino acids.

This rearrangement joins TRBV6-1 to TRBJ1-2; no reliable D call. V was pared by 3 bases and J by 3 bases, with 5 bases between. In germline, CDR1 is MNHNS, CDR2 SASEGT. CDR3 length: 12 amino acids. The CDR3 sequence: CASSDRHYGYTF. CDR3 nucleotides: TGTGCCAGCAGTGACAGGCACTATGGCTACACCTTC.

This chain uses TRBV2 with TRBJ1-1, with a weak D call TRBD1 (6 bases). The germline V and J ends were trimmed by 8 bases and 8 bases, with 15 bases remaining between them. The germline gives CDR1 SNHLY, CDR2 FYNNEI. The length of the CDR3 is 12 residues. DNA of the CDR3: TGTGCCAGCGCCGAGGGGGGGCGAGAAGCTTTCTTT. As protein: CASAEGGREAFF. The variable domain in full, with the rest retrieved from reference TRBV2 and TRBJ1-1, is EPEVTQTPSHQVTQMGQEVILRCVPISNHLYFYWYRQILGQKVEFLVSFYNNEISEKSEIFDDQFSVERPDGSNFTLKIRSTKLEDSAMYFCASAEGGREAFFGQGTRLTVV.

The rearrangement joins TRBV18 to TRBJ1-5; 8 bases fit TRBD1. Germline-derived CDR1 and CDR2 are KGHSH and LQKENI. The V segment lost 3 bases and the J segment 4 bases; nucleotides outside the gene matches: 8. CDR3 length: 16 amino acids. CDR3 coding DNA: TGTGCCAGCTCACCCCTCGACAGGGGAGGGAATCAGCCCCAGCATTTT. It codes for CASSPLDRGGNQPQHF.

The sample holds a few counts of this clone. The V call is TRBV7-6, the J call TRBJ1-5; unclear D gene. There are 14 residues in the CDR3. V lost 5 bases and J lost 8, with 16 bases in between. CDR1 and CDR2 from the germline V gene are SGHVS and FNYEAQ. The CDR3 bases are TGTGCCAGCAGCCTAGGAGGGTTAGGTGAGCCCCAGCATTTT. Protein sequence: CASSLGGLGEPQHF. The variable domain in full, with the rest retrieved from reference TRBV7-6 and TRBJ1-5, is GAGVSQSPRYKVTKRGQDVALRCDPISGHVSLYWYRQALGQGPEFLTYFNYEAQQDKSGLPNDRFSAERPEGSISTLTIQRTEQRDSAMYRCASSLGGLGEPQHFGDGTRLSIL.

Within the sample, this clone is medium-sized. J is TRBJ1-3 and V is TRBV11-2; 8 bases align to TRBD1. The V and J ends lost 5 bases and 2 bases, in that order; junction bases with no gene match: 5. The germline V gene encodes CDR1 SGHAT and CDR2 FQNNGV. This CDR3 contains 15 residues. The CDR3 here is CASSPGGSPGNTIYF. In DNA, the CDR3 is TGTGCCAGCAGCCCAGGGGGCTCCCCTGGAAACACCATATATTTT.